The T cell receptor (beta chain) described here comes from a study of blood T cell repertoires in COVID-19. Study-wide background: PBMCs, B-cell-depleted T cells, or T cells were the source of the cDNA or gDNA that made up the material.

The authors' processing: Using reference gene primer amplification, nucleated cell counts were estimated. This table comes from immunoSEQ multiplex PCR, and its TCRdb copy is limited to in-frame clones, with some not included. That table supplies the V and J calls and clone size; D and trimming were determined from the DNA. Of fewer than 60,000 clones listed, around 84% are singletons. V lost 0 bases, J lost 4 bases, and 4 bases stayed unmatched. The CDR3 loop spans 16 amino acids. Germline V gene lookup returns CDR1 MNHEY and CDR2 SVGEGT. Sequenced: peripheral blood. This clonotype was obtained from a human donor in a cohort sampled during active COVID-19. The rearrangement uses TRBV6-2 or TRBV6-3 and TRBJ2-3; 10 nucleotides line up with TRBD2. The CDR3, as DNA: TGTGCCAGCAGTTACTCCAGCGGGAGGGCCGCAGATACGCAGTATTTT. It translates to CASSYSSGRAADTQYF.